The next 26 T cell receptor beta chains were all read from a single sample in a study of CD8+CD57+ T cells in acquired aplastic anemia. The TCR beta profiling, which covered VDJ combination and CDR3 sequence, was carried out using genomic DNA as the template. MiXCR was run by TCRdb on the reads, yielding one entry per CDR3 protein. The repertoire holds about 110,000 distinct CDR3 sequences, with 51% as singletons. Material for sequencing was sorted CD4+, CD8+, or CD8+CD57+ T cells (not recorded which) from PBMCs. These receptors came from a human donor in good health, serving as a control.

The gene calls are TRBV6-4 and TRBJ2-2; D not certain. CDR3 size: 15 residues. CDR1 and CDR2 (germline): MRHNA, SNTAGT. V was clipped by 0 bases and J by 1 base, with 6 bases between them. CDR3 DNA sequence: TGTGCCAGCAGTGACTCAGCAGGGAACACCGGGGAGCTGTTTTTT. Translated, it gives CASSDSAGNTGELFF.

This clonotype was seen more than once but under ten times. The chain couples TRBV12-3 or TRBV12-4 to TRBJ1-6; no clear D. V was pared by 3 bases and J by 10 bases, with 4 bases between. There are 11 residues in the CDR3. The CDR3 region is CASSFQSPLHF. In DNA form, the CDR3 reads TGTGCCAGCAGTTTTCAATCACCCCTCCACTTT.

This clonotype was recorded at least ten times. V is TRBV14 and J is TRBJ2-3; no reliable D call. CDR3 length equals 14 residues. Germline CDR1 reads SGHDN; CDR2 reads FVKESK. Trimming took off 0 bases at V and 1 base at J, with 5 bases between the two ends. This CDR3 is CASSQDLRTDTQYF. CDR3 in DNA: TGTGCCAGCAGCCAAGATCTCCGCACAGATACGCAGTATTTT.

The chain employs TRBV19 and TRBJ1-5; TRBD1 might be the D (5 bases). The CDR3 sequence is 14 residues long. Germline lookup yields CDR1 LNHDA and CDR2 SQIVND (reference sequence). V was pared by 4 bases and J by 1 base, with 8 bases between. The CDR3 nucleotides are TGTGCCAGTAGTAAGGGACGAAGCAATCAGCCCCAGCATTTT. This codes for CASSKGRSNQPQHF. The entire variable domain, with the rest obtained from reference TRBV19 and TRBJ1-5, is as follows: DGGITQSPKYLFRKEGQNVTLSCEQNLNHDAMYWYRQDPGQGLRLIYYSQIVNDFQKGDIAEGYSVSREKKESFPLTVTSAQKNPTAFYLCASSKGRSNQPQHFGDGTRLSIL.

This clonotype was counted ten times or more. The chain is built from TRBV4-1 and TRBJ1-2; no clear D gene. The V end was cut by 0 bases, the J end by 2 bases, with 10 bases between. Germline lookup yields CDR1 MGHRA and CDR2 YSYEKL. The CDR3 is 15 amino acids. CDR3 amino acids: CASSQDPVGNYGYTF. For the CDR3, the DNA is TGCGCCAGCAGCCAAGATCCGGTAGGAAACTATGGCTACACCTTC.

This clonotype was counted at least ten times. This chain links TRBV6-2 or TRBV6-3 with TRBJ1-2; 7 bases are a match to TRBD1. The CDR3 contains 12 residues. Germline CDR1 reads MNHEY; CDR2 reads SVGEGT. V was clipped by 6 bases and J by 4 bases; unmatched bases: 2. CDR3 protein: CASRTGSYGYTF. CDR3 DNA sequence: TGTGCCAGCAGGACAGGGTCCTATGGCTACACCTTC.

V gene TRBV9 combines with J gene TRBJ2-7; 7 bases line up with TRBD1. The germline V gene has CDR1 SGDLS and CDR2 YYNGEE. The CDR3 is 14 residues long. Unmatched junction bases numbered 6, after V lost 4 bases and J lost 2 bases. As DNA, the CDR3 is TGTGCCAGCAGCCGGACAGGTTCGGCCTACGAGCAGTACTTC. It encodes CASSRTGSAYEQYF.

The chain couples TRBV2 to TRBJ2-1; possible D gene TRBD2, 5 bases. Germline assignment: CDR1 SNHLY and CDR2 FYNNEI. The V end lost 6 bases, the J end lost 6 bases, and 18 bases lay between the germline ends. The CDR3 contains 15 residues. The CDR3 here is CASSTRDLRSNEQFF. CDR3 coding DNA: TGTGCCAGCAGCACCCGGGATTTGAGGAGCAATGAGCAGTTCTTC.

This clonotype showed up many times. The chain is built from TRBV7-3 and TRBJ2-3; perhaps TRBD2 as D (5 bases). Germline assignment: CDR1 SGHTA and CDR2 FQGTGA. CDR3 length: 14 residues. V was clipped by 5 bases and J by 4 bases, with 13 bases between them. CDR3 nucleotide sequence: TGTGCCAGCAGCCTACTAGGGAGCCCAGATACGCAGTATTTT. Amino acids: CASSLLGSPDTQYF.

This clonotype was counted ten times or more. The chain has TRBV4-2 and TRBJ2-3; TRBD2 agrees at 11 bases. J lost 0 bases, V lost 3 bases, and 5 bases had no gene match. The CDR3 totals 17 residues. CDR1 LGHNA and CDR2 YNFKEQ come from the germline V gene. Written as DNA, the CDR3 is TGTGCCAGCAGCCAGCTAGCGGGGGGTCCAAGCACAGATACGCAGTATTTT. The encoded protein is CASSQLAGGPSTDTQYF.

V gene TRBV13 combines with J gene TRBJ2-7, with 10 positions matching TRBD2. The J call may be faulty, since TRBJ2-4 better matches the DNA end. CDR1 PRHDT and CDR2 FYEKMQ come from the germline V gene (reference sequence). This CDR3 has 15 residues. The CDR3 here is CASSHTSGAGNIQYF. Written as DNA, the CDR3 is TGTGCCAGCAGCCATACTAGCGGGGCAGGGAACATTCAGTACTTC.

The CDR3 DNA reads TGTGCCAGCAGTGAATCGGGGACGCTATTAGAGACCCAGTACTTC. It is translated as CASSESGTLLETQYF. The chain uses TRBV2 and TRBJ2-5; D possibly matches TRBD1 or TRBD2 (5 bases each). The V and J ends lost 2 bases and 4 bases respectively, with 14 bases between them. Germline CDR1 and CDR2: SNHLY and FYNNEI. The CDR3 contains 15 residues.

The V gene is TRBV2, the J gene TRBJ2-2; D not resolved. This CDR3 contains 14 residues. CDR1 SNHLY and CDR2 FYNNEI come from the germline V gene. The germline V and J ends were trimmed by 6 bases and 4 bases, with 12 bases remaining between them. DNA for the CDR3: TGTGCCAGCAGGGCCACGCAGCTCACCGGGGAGCTGTTTTTT. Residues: CASRATQLTGELFF.

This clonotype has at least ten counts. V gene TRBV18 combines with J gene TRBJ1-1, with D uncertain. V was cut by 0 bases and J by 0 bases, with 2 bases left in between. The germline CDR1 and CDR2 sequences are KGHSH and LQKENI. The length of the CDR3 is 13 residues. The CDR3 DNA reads TGTGCCAGCTCACCACCGATGAACACTGAAGCTTTCTTT. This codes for CASSPPMNTEAFF.

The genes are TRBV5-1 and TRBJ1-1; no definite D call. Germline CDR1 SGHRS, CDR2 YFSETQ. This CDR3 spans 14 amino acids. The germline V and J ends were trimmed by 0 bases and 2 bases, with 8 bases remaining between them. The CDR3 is CASSLDHHNTEAFF. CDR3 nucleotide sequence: TGCGCCAGCAGCTTGGACCACCATAACACTGAAGCTTTCTTT. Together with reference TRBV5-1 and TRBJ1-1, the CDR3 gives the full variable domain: KAGVTQTPRYLIKTRGQQVTLSCSPISGHRSVSWYQQTPGQGLQFLFEYFSETQRNKGNFPGRFSGRQFSNSRSEMNVSTLELGDSALYLCASSLDHHNTEAFFGQGTRLTVV.

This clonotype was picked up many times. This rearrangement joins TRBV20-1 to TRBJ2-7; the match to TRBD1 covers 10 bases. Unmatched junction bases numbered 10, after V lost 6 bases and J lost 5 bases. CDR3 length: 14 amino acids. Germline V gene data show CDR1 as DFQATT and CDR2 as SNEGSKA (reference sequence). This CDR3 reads CSAHTGTGANEQYF. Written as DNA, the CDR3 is TGCAGTGCCCATACCGGGACAGGGGCTAACGAGCAGTACTTC.

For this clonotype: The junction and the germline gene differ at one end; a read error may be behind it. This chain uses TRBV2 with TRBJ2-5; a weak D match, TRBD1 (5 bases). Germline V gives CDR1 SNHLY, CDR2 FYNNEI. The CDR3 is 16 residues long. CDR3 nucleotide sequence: TGTGCCGGCAGTGTAGGGGCAGGAGATACCCAAGAGACCCAGTACTTC. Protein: CAGSVGAGDTQETQYF. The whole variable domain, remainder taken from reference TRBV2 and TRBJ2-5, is EPEVTQTPSHQVTQMGQEVILRCVPISNHLYFYWYRQILGQKVEFLVSFYNNEISEKSEIFDDQFSVERPDGSNFTLKIRSTKLEDSAMYFCAGSVGAGDTQETQYFGPGTRLLVL.

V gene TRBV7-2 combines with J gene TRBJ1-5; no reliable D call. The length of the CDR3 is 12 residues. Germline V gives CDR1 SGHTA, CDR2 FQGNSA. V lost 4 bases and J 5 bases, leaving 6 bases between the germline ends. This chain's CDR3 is CASSSIYQPQHF. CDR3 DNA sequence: TGTGCCAGCAGCTCCATCTATCAGCCCCAGCATTTT.

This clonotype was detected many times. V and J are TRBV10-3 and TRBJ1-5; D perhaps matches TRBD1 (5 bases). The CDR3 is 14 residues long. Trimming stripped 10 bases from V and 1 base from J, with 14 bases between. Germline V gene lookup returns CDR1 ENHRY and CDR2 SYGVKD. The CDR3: CASIPRGSNQPQHF. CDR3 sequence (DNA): TGTGCCAGCATTCCTCGGGGGAGCAATCAGCCCCAGCATTTT.

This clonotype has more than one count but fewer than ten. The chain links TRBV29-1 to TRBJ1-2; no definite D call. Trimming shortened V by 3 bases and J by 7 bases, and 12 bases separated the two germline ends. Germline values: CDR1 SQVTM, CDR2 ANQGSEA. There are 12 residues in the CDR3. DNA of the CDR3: TGCAGCGTTGATCCGCACCTAGGTGGCTACACCTTC. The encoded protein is CSVDPHLGGYTF.

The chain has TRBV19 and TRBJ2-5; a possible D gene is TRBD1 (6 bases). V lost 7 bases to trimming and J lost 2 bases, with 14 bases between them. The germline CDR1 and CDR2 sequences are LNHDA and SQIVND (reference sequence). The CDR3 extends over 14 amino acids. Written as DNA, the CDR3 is TGTGCCAGTAAGGGCAGGGGAGTGCAAGAGACCCAGTACTTC. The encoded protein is CASKGRGVQETQYF.

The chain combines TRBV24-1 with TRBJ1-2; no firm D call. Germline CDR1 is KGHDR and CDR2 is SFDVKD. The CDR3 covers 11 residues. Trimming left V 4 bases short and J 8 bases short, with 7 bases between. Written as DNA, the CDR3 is TGTGCCACCAGTGAACTGGGGGGCTACACCTTC. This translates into CATSELGGYTF.

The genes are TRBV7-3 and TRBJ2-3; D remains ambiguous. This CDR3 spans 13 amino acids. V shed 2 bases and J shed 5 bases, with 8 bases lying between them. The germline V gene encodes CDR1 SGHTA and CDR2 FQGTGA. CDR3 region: CASSLLGRDTQYF. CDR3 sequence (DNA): TGTGCCAGCAGCTTATTGGGAAGAGATACGCAGTATTTT.

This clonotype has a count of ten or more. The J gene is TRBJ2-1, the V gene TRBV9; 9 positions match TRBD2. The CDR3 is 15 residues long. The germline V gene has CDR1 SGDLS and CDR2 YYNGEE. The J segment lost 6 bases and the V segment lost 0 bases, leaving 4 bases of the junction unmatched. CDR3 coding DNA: TGTGCCAGCAGCGTAGACGGGACTAGCTCCAATGAGCAGTTCTTC. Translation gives CASSVDGTSSNEQFF.

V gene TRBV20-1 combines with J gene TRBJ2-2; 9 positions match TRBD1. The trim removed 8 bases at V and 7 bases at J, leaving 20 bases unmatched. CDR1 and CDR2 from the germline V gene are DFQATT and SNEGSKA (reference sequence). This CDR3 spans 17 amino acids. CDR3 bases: TGCAGTACCGGGACAGGGAGCACCGGGGATTTGGTCGGGGAGCTGTTTTTT. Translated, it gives CSTGTGSTGDLVGELFF.

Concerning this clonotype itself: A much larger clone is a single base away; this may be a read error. The CDR3 reads CASSSLQEPGAFF. Written as DNA, the CDR3 is TGTGCCAGCAGCTCCTTACAGGAACCTGGAGCTTTCTTT. The chain recombines TRBV11-2 with TRBJ1-1, with a possible D match to TRBD1 (5 bases). The CDR3 length is 13 residues. Germline CDR1 and CDR2: SGHAT and FQNNGV. Trimming pared 4 bases from V and 10 bases from J, leaving 16 bases between.